This T cell receptor (beta chain) was captured in a study of blood T cell repertoires in COVID-19. As for the study in general: Samples came from the United States, Italy and Spain, spanning acute and convalescent COVID-19. PBMCs, B-cell-depleted T cells, or T cells provided the cDNA or gDNA that made up the material.

CDR3 size: 16 residues. Looked up from germline, CDR1 is LGHDT and CDR2 is YNNKEL (reference sequence). Trimming took off 0 bases at V and 6 bases at J, with 14 bases between the two ends. Original analysis: Estimation of nucleated cell counts was performed using reference gene primer amplification. Sequencing used immunoSEQ multiplex PCR; TCRdb keeps in-frame clones, though not all of them. That table gives V, J and clone size, and the DNA gave D and trimming. This table has fewer than 110,000 clones, around 87% appearing once. The receptor was derived from a woman in her 30s with acute or convalescent COVID-19. The sequencing sample was made of peripheral blood. This rearrangement joins TRBV3-1 (or the pseudogene TRBV3-2) to TRBJ1-4, with D possibly matching TRBD1 (5 bases). CDR3 region: CASSQDLGGVDEKLFF. The CDR3 DNA sequence: TGTGCCAGCAGCCAAGATCTAGGAGGGGTCGATGAAAAACTGTTTTTT.